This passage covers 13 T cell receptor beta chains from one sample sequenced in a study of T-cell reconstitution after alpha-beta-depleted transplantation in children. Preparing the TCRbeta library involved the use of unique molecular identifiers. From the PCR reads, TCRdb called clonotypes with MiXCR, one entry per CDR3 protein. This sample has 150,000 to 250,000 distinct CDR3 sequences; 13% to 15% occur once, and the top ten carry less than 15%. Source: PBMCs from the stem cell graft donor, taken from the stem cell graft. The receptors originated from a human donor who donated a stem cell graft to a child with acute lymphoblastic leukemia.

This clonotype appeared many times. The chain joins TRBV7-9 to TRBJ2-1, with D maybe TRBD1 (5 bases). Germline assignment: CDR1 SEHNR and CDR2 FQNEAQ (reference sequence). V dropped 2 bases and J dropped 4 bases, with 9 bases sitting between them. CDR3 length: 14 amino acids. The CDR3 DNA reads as TGTGCCAGCAGCTTACAGGGTATTTACAATGAGCAGTTCTTC. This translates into CASSLQGIYNEQFF.

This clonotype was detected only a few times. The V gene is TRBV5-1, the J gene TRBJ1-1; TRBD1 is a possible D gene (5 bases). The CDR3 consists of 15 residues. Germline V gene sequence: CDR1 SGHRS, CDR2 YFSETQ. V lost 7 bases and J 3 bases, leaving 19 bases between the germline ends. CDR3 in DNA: TGCGCCAGCTTGGGGGGATCCCCTTGGGACACTGAAGCTTTCTTT. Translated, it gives CASLGGSPWDTEAFF.

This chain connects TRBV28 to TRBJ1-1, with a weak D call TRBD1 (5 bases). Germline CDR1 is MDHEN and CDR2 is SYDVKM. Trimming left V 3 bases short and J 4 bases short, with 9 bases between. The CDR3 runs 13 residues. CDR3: CASSFVGTTEAFF. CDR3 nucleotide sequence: TGTGCCAGCAGTTTCGTGGGGACCACTGAAGCTTTCTTT. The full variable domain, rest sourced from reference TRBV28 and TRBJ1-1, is DVKVTQSSRYLVKRTGEKVFLECVQDMDHENMFWYRQDPGLGLRLIYFSYDVKMKEKGDIPEGYSVSREKKERFSLILESASTNQTSMYLCASSFVGTTEAFFGQGTRLTVV.

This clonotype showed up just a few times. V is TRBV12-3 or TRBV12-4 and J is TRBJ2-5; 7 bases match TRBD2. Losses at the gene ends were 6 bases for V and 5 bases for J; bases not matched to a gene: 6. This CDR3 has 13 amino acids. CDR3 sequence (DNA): TGTGCCAGCAGAAACGCGGGAGCGGAGACCCAGTACTTC. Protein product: CASRNAGAETQYF.

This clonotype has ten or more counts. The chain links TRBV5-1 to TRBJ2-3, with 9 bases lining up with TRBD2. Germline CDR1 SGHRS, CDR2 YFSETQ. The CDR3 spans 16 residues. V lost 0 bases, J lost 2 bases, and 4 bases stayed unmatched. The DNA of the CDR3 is TGCGCCAGCAGCTTGGCGGCTAGCGGGAACACAGATACGCAGTATTTT. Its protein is CASSLAASGNTDTQYF.

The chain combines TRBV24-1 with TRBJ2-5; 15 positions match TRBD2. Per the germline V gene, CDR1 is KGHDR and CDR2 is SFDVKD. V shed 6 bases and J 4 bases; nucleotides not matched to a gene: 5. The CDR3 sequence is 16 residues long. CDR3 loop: CATSRTSGRAPETQYF. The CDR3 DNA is TGTGCCACCAGTCGGACTAGCGGGAGGGCCCCAGAGACCCAGTACTTC.

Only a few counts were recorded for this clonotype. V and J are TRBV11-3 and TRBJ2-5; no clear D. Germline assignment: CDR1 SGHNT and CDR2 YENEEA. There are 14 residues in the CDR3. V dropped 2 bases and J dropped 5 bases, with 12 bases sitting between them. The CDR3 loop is CASSLRWVRETQYF. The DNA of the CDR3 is TGTGCCAGCAGCTTACGATGGGTCCGGGAGACCCAGTACTTC.

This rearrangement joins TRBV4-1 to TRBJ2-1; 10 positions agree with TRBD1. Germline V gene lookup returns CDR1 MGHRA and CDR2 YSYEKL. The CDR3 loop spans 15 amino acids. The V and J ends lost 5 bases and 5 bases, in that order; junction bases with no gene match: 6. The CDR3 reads CASSETGGGHNEQFF. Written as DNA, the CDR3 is TGCGCCAGCAGCGAGACAGGGGGCGGACACAATGAGCAGTTCTTC.

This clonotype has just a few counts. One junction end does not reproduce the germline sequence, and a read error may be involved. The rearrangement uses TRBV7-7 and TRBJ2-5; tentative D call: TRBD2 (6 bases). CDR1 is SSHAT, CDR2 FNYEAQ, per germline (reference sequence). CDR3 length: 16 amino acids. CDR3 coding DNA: TGTGCTAGCAGCTTAGATAGCGGAGAACCACAAGAGACCCAGTACTTC. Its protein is CASSLDSGEPQETQYF.

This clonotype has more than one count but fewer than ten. This CDR3 is CAITKTSGRDPSTDTQYF. CDR3 nucleotides: TGTGCCATCACCAAGACTAGCGGGAGGGACCCTAGCACAGATACGCAGTATTTT. V usage is TRBV10-3 and J usage is TRBJ2-3; 14 bases map to TRBD2. The germline V gene has CDR1 ENHRY and CDR2 SYGVKD. V gave up 7 bases and J gave up 0 bases; unmatched junction bases: 9. The CDR3 has 18 residues.

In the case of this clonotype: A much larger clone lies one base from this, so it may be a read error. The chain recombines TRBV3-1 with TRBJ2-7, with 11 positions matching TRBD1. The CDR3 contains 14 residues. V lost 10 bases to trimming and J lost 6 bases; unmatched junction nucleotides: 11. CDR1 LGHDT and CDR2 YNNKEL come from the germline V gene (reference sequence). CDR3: CATGPGTGGSEQYF. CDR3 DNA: TGTGCCACCGGCCCCGGGACAGGGGGTAGCGAGCAGTACTTC.

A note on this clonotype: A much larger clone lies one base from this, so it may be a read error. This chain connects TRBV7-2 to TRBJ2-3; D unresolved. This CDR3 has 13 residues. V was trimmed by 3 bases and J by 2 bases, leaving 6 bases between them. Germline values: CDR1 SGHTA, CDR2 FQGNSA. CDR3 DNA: TGTGCCAGCAGCTTGACACCCACAGATACGCAGTATTTT. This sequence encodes CASSLTPTDTQYF.

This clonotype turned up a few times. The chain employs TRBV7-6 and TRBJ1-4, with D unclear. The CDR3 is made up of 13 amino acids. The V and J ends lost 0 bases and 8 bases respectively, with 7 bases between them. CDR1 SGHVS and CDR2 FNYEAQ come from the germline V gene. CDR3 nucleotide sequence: TGTGCCAGCAGCTTAGCGGAGAAGGAAAAACTGTTTTTT. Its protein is CASSLAEKEKLFF.